The rows below give T cell receptor beta chains drawn from one sample of a study of blood T cell repertoires in COVID-19. The data were produced by immunoSEQ multiplex PCR, yet TCRdb's version contains in-frame clones alone and is incomplete. The table has about 320,000 clones, 90% to 95% seen once. The sequenced sample was PBMCs or T cells enriched from blood (not recorded which). These receptors all come from a woman in her thirties who had been exposed to COVID-19. Each CDR3 is given with its conserved first and last residue. The D gene is left open where the match is weak. Where a row states a size, it is once, few, many or the class of an expanded clone; other rows omit it.

v_call	j_call	clone_size	d_call	cdr3_nt	cdr3_aa
TRBV4-3	TRBJ1-5	NA	TRBD1	TGCGCCAGCAGCCAAGATGGGACAGGCAATCAGCCCCAGCATTTT	CASSQDGTGNQPQHF
TRBV19	TRBJ2-7	NA	TRBD1	TGTGCCAGTGGGGACAGGGGTTACGAGCAGTACTTC	CASGDRGYEQYF
TRBV7-8	TRBJ2-1	once	TRBD2	TGTGCCAGCATCGATAGCGGGGGGGCCTACAATGAGCAGTTCTTC	CASIDSGGAYNEQFF
TRBV5-1	TRBJ1-2	NA	NA	TGCGCCAGCAGAGAAGACAGCCCCAGCGGCTACACCTTC	CASREDSPSGYTF
TRBV19	TRBJ1-1	NA	TRBD1	TGTGCCAGTAGTTGGGACAGGGGGAACACTGAAGCTTTCTTT	CASSWDRGNTEAFF
TRBV9	TRBJ2-1	NA	TRBD2	TGTGCCAGCAGCGTCGGAGCGGGGGCCTACAATGAGCAGTTCTTC	CASSVGAGAYNEQFF
TRBV24-1	TRBJ2-2	NA	TRBD1	TGTGCCACCAGTGATTTGCAACAGGGGGTTCGAACCGGGGAGCTGTTTTTT	CATSDLQQGVRTGELFF
TRBV30	TRBJ1-4	NA	NA	TGTGCCTGGAGTGGAAGGCAGGGCGGCGAAAAACTGTTTTTT	CAWSGRQGGEKLFF
TRBV7-2	TRBJ1-6	NA	NA	TGTGCCAGCAGCTTAGCAGGGGGAAATTCACCCCTCCACTTT	CASSLAGGNSPLHF
TRBV15	TRBJ2-1	NA	TRBD2	TGTGCCACCAGCGAGCTCCTAGCGGGGCTCTACAATGAGCAGTTCTTC	CATSELLAGLYNEQFF
TRBV7-9	TRBJ1-2	NA	TRBD1	TGTGCCAGCAGCTTAGTTGAACAGGGGGAAAACACCTTC	CASSLVEQGENTF
TRBV18	TRBJ2-3	NA	TRBD2	TGTGCCAGCTCACCTCCAGGACTAGCGGGGGGGCATCGGGCCACAGATACGCAGTATTTT	CASSPPGLAGGHRATDTQYF
TRBV24-1	TRBJ1-1	NA	NA	TGTGCCACCAGTACAGCGAACACTGAAGCTTTCTTT	CATSTANTEAFF
TRBV7-8	TRBJ2-3	NA	NA	TGTGCCAGCAGCTACAGGGTCCCGGATACGCAGTATTTT	CASSYRVPDTQYF
TRBV4-2	TRBJ2-1	once	TRBD2	TGTGCCAGCAGCCAAGATAGACTAGCGGGCTGGGGGTTCTTC	CASSQDRLAGWGFF
TRBV7-9	TRBJ2-2	few	NA	TGTGCCAGCAGCGCGCAATATCAGGGTCCCGGGGAGCTGTTTTTT	CASSAQYQGPGELFF
TRBV7-6	TRBJ1-4	few	NA	TGTGCCAGCAGCTTAGAGGCAGGGGAAGTTGAAAAACTGTTTTTT	CASSLEAGEVEKLFF
TRBV18	TRBJ1-1	NA	NA	TGTGCCAGCTCACCCCTGCAGATTGAAGCTTTCTTT	CASSPLQIEAFF
TRBV3-1/TRBV3-2	TRBJ2-7	NA	TRBD2	TGTGCCAGCAGCCAAGGTAGCGGGGGGCCCTACTACGAGCAGTACTTC	CASSQGSGGPYYEQYF
TRBV7-3	TRBJ2-4	NA	TRBD1	TGTGCCAGCAGCCCCACAGGGGGGCTAGGCAAAAACATTCAGTACTTC	CASSPTGGLGKNIQYF
TRBV30	TRBJ1-1	once	NA	TGTGCCTGGAGGACGGGGGTAACTGAAGCTTTCTTT	CAWRTGVTEAFF
TRBV5-1	TRBJ2-7	NA	TRBD1	TGCGCCAGCAGCTTGGAGAGGACAGGTATCGGGCAGTACTTC	CASSLERTGIGQYF
TRBV3-1/TRBV3-2	TRBJ2-1	once	TRBD2	TGTGCCAGCAGCCAAGGGACTAGTGGACTCTACAATGAGCAGTTCTTC	CASSQGTSGLYNEQFF
TRBV9	TRBJ1-2	NA	NA	TGTGCCAGCAGCGCTCAGGACAGCAACCTCTATGGCTACACCTTC	CASSAQDSNLYGYTF
TRBV11-2	TRBJ1-1	NA	NA	TGTGCCAGCAGCTTAGCGGTGAACACTGAAGCTTTCTTT	CASSLAVNTEAFF
TRBV5-1	TRBJ2-1	once	TRBD2	TGCGCCAGCAGACATGACACTAGCGGGGACTACAATGAGCAGTTCTTC	CASRHDTSGDYNEQFF
TRBV30	TRBJ2-7	NA	NA	TGTGCCTGGCGACGGGCGGGACTTTCCTACGAGCAGTACTTC	CAWRRAGLSYEQYF
TRBV5-5	TRBJ2-5	NA	TRBD1	TGTGCCAGCAGCCCTTACAGGGGGCTCGGCGGGGAGACCCAGTACTTC	CASSPYRGLGGETQYF
TRBV29-1	TRBJ2-3	NA	TRBD2	TGCAGCGTCATAGCGGGGGGGCCGGGAGATACGCAGTATTTT	CSVIAGGPGDTQYF
TRBV6-5	TRBJ2-7	NA	TRBD1	TGTGCCAGCAGATCGGGACAGGGTTCCTACGAGCAGTACTTC	CASRSGQGSYEQYF
TRBV18	TRBJ1-2	NA	TRBD1	TGTGCCAGCTCACCACTCCCTTCACAGGGGGAGGATGGCTACACCTTC	CASSPLPSQGEDGYTF
TRBV9	TRBJ2-5	once	TRBD2	TGTGCCAGCAGCGAGACGTGGACTAGACAAGAGACCCAGTACTTC	CASSETWTRQETQYF
TRBV6-6	TRBJ2-2	few	NA	TGTGCCAGCAGTTACCGGCAGGGGCTGAACACCGGGGAGCTGTTTTTT	CASSYRQGLNTGELFF
TRBV5-1	TRBJ2-2	NA	NA	TGCGCCAGCAGCTTGGGGACGGGGGACCGGTTGGCGGCCGGGGAGCTGTTTTTT	CASSLGTGDRLAAGELFF
TRBV6-5	TRBJ2-3	NA	NA	TGTGCCAGCAGTATCGGGGGAGACACAGATACGCAGTATTTT	CASSIGGDTDTQYF
TRBV9	TRBJ2-7	NA	NA	TGTGCCAGCAGCGTGGGCCCGAGCTCCTACGAGCAGTACTTC	CASSVGPSSYEQYF
TRBV7-8	TRBJ1-1	NA	TRBD1	TGTGCCAGCAGCTTTGACAGGGGGAACACTGAAGCTTTCTTT	CASSFDRGNTEAFF
TRBV5-1	TRBJ2-2	few	NA	TGCGCCAGCAGCTTGACCGTGGCGGAAGGGAACACCGGGGAGCTGTTTTTT	CASSLTVAEGNTGELFF
TRBV28	TRBJ2-3	NA	NA	TGTGCCAGCAGTAGAAGGGGCAGGACAGATACGCAGTATTTT	CASSRRGRTDTQYF
TRBV4-1	TRBJ1-6	NA	TRBD1	TGCGCCAGCAGCCGCCAACAGGGGAATAATTCACCCCTCCACTTT	CASSRQQGNNSPLHF
TRBV5-1	TRBJ1-1	once	NA	TGCGCCAGCAGCTTTTCCGCGGGTGAAGCTTTCTTT	CASSFSAGEAFF
TRBV7-6	TRBJ2-3	NA	NA	TGTGCCAGCAGCTCCCCGGGGATTGGAGATACGCAGTATTTT	CASSSPGIGDTQYF
TRBV5-1	TRBJ1-2	NA	TRBD1	TGCGCCAGCAGCCCCTGGGACAGGGGGAACCCCTATGGCTACACCTTC	CASSPWDRGNPYGYTF
TRBV18	TRBJ1-2	NA	TRBD1	TGTGCCAGCTCACCCGCAACAGGGGGCGCCTACTATGGCTACACCTTC	CASSPATGGAYYGYTF
TRBV3-1/TRBV3-2	TRBJ1-5	NA	TRBD1	TGTGCCAGCAGCCTAGGGGGCTTTAGCAATCAGCCCCAGCATTTT	CASSLGGFSNQPQHF
TRBV19	TRBJ1-1	NA	NA	TGTGCCAGTAGTATAGACAGGGGCCAACGGGACACTGAAGCTTTCTTT	CASSIDRGQRDTEAFF
TRBV7-6	TRBJ2-3	NA	TRBD2	TGTGCCAGCAGCTTCGGGGGGTGGACAGATACGCAGTATTTT	CASSFGGWTDTQYF
TRBV2	TRBJ1-2	NA	NA	TGTGCCAGCAGTCTCGACAGTTATGGCTACACCTTC	CASSLDSYGYTF
TRBV5-6	TRBJ2-5	NA	NA	TGTGCCAGCAGCGTGACCGGCGGGACCCAGTACTTC	CASSVTGGTQYF
TRBV30	TRBJ1-1	NA	TRBD1	TGTGCCTGGAGTGTATCAGGCAGGGGGCTTTATCCTGAAGCTTTCTTT	CAWSVSGRGLYPEAFF
TRBV6-6	TRBJ1-3	once	TRBD1	TGTGCCAGCAGTGTGGGGACAGGTTCATCTGGAAACACCATATATTTT	CASSVGTGSSGNTIYF
TRBV5-4	TRBJ1-6	NA	TRBD1	TGTGCCAGCAGCTCAGGACAGGGGGTGAATTCACCCCTCCACTTT	CASSSGQGVNSPLHF
TRBV21-1	TRBJ1-1	NA	NA	TGTGCCAGCAGCAAAGCGTATCAGGGTAGAGAAGCTTTCTTT	CASSKAYQGREAFF
TRBV29-1	TRBJ2-7	NA	NA	TGCAGCGCAATGGCCGCCTCCTACGAGCAGTACTTC	CSAMAASYEQYF